The present TCR beta chain was sequenced within a study of blood T cell dynamics during melanoma immunotherapy. Study details: Standard first-line treatment here was pembrolizumab or nivolumab plus ipilimumab in metastatic melanoma.

The sample's time point: pre-treatment baseline. Prior systemic cancer therapy, immunosuppressant use and other active malignancies excluded patients. Only in-frame clones appear in the TCRdb table, and some are missing; sequencing was by immunoSEQ multiplex PCR. The sample includes fewer than 7,500 clones, around nine tenths seen only once; the top ten take about 3.5%. The germline gives CDR1 SGHTA, CDR2 FQGNSA. The CDR3 is made up of 16 amino acids. The germline V and J ends were trimmed by 3 bases and 5 bases, with 16 bases remaining between them. The clonotype originates from a human donor with melanoma. The sequencing here drew on blood, taken from a patient treated with checkpoint blockade. The rearrangement joins TRBV7-2 to TRBJ2-2; D possibly uses TRBD1 or TRBD2 (6 bases each). CDR3 nucleotides: TGTGCCAGCAGCTTTTCGCGAAGGGGGAGGACCGGGGAGCTGTTTTTT. The encoded protein is CASSFSRRGRTGELFF.